This note documents a single TCR beta chain sequence. What it recognizes is unknown. The data are from a study of naive and memory T cell subsets. Four PCR rounds used nested alpha and beta constant region primers plus the SP2 primer. TCRdb reprocessed the 5' RACE reads with MiXCR, giving one entry per CDR3 protein. The data show tens of thousands of distinct CDR3 sequences, around 7.3% seen once. Study observations and caveats: TCR transcript changes with activation or differentiation may affect this RNA method.

Germline CDR1 and CDR2: SQVTM and ANQGSEA. This CDR3 region has 13 residues. Losses at the gene ends were 7 bases for V and 5 bases for J; bases not matched to a gene: 9. An oligonucleotide containing a UMI was ligated to the 3' end of TCR cDNA. Whole-blood samples were less than 3 ml of peripheral blood from healthy adult volunteers. The gene calls are TRBV29-1 and TRBJ2-5; TRBD1 matches 8 bases. The TCR comes from a female donor in good health. The CDR3 is CSGCRTGTETQYF. The CDR3 DNA follows: TGCAGCGGATGTAGGACAGGGACGGAGACCCAGTACTTC.